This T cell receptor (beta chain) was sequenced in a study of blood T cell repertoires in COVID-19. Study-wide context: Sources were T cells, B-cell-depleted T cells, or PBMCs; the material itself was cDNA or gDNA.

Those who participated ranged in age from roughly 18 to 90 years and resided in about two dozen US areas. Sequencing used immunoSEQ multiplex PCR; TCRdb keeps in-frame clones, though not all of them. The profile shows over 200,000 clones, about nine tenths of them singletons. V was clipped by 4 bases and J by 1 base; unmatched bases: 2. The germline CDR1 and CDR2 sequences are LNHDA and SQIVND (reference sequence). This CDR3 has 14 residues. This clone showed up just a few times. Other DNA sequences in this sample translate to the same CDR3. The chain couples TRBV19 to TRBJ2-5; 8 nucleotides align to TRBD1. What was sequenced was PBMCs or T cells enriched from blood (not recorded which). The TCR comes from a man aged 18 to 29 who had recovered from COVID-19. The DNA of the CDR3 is TGTGCCAGTAGTACCGGGACAGGCCAAGAGACCCAGTACTTC. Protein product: CASSTGTGQETQYF. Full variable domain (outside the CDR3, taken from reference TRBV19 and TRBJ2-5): DGGITQSPKYLFRKEGQNVTLSCEQNLNHDAMYWYRQDPGQGLRLIYYSQIVNDFQKGDIAEGYSVSREKKESFPLTVTSAQKNPTAFYLCASSTGTGQETQYFGPGTRLLVL.